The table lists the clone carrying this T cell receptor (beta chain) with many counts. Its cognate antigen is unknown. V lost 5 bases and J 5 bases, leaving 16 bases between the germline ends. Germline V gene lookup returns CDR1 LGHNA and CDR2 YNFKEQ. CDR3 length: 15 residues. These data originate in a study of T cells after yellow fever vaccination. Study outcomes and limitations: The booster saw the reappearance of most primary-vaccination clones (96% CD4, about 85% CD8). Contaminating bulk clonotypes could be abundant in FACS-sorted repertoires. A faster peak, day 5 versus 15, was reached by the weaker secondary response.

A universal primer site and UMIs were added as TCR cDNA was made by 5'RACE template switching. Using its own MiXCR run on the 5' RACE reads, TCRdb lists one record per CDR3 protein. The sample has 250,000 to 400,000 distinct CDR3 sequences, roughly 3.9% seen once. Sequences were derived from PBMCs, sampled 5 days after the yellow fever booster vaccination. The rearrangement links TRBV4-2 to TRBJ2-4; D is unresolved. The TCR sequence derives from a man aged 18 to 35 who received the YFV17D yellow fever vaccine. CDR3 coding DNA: TGTGCCAGCAGCACCCCTTTGGGGAAAGAAAACATTCAGTACTTC. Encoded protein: CASSTPLGKENIQYF.